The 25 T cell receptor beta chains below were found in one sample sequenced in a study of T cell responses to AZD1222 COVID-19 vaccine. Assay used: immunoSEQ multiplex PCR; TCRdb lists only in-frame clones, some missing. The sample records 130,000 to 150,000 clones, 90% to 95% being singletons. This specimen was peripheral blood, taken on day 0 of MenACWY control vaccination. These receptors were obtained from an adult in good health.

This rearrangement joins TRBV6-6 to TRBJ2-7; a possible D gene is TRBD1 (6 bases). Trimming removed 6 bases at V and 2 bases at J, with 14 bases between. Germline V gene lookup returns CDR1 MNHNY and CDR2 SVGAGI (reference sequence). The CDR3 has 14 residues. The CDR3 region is CASRPGRGPYEQYF. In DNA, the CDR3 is TGTGCCAGCAGGCCGGGCAGGGGCCCCTACGAGCAGTACTTC.

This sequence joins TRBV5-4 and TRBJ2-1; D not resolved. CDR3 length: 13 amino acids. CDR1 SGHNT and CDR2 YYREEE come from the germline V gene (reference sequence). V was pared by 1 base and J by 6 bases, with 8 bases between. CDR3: CASSLSQFNEQFF. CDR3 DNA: TGTGCCAGCAGCTTGTCCCAGTTCAATGAGCAGTTCTTC.

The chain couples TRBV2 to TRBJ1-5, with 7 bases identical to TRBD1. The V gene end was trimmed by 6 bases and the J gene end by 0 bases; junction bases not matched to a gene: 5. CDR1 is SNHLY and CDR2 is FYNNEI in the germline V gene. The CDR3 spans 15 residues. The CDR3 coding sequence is TGTGCCAGCAGCGAGACAGGGTTTAGCAATCAGCCCCAGCATTTT. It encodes CASSETGFSNQPQHF. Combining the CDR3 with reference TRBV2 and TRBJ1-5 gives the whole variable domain EPEVTQTPSHQVTQMGQEVILRCVPISNHLYFYWYRQILGQKVEFLVSFYNNEISEKSEIFDDQFSVERPDGSNFTLKIRSTKLEDSAMYFCASSETGFSNQPQHFGDGTRLSIL.

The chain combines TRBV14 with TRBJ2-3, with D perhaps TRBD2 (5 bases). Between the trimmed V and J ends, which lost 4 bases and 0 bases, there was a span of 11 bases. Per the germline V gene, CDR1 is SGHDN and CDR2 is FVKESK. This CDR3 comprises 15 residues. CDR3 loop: CASSPERQSTDTQYF. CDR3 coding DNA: TGTGCCAGCAGCCCCGAGCGGCAGAGCACAGATACGCAGTATTTT.

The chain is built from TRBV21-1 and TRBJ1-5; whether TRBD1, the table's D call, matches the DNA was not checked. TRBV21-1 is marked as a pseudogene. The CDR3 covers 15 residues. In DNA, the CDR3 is TGTGCCAGCAGCCAAGCGACAGGGGGCAGAGGGCCCCAGCATTTT. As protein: CASSQATGGRGPQHF.

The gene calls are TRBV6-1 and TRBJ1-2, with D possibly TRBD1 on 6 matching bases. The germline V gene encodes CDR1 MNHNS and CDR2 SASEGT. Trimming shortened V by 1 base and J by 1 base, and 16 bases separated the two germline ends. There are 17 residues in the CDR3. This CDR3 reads CASSEGTARVRNYGYTF. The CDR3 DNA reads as TGTGCCAGCAGTGAAGGGACAGCCCGCGTACGTAACTATGGCTACACCTTC.

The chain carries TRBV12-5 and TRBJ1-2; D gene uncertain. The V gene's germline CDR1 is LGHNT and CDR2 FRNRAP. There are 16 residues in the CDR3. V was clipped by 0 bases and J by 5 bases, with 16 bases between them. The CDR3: CASGLVTRSIVYGYTF. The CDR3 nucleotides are TGTGCTAGTGGTTTGGTAACTCGCAGCATCGTTTATGGCTACACCTTC.

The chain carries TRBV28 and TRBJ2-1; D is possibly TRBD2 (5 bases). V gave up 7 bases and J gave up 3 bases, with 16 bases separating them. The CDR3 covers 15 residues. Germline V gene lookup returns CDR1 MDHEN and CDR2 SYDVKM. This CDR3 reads CASNDQERVYNEQFF. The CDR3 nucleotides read TGTGCCAGCAACGACCAGGAGAGGGTCTACAATGAGCAGTTCTTC.

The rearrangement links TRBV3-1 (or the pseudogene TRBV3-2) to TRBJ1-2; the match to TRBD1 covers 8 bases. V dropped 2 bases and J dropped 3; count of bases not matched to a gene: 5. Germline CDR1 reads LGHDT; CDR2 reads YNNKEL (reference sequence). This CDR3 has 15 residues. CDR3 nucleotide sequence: TGTGCCAGCAGCCAATCGGACAGGGACGACTATGGCTACACCTTC. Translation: CASSQSDRDDYGYTF.

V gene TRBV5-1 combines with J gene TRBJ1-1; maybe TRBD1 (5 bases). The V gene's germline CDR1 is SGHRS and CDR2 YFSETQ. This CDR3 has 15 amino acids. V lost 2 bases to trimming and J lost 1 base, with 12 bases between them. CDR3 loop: CASSFELDRNTEAFF. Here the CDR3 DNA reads TGCGCCAGCAGCTTTGAGCTCGACAGGAACACTGAAGCTTTCTTT.

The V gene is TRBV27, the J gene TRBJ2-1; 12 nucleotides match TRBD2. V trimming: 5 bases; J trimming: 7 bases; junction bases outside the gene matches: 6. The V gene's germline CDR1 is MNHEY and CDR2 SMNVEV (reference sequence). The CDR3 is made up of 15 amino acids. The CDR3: CASSTGLAGINEQFF. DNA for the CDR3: TGTGCCAGCAGTACCGGACTAGCGGGAATAAATGAGCAGTTCTTC.

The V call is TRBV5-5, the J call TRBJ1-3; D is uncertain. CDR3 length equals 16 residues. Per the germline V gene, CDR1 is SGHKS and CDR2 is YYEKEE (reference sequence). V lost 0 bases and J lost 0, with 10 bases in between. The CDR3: CASSLEARSSGNTIYF. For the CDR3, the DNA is TGTGCCAGCAGCTTGGAGGCGAGGAGCTCTGGAAACACCATATATTTT.

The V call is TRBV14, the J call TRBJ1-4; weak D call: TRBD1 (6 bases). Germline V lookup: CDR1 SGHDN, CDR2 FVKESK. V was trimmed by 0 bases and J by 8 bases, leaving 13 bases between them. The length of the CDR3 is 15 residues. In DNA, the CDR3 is TGTGCCAGCAGCCAAGATCTAGGGGGAGGAGAAAAACTGTTTTTT. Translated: CASSQDLGGGEKLFF.

CDR3 in DNA: TGTGCCAGCAGCCCGGGGGGGGTAATGAACACTGAAGCTTTCTTT. It specifies CASSPGGVMNTEAFF. The chain links TRBV27 to TRBJ1-1; D perhaps matches TRBD1 (5 bases). Trimming removed 6 bases at V and 0 bases at J, with 14 bases between. Germline V CDR1 and CDR2: MNHEY, SMNVEV (reference sequence). This CDR3 contains 15 residues.

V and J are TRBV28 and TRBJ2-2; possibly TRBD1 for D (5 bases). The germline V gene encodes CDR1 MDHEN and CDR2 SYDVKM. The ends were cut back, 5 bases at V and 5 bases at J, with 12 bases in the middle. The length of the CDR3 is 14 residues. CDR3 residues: CASSAYRPTGELFF. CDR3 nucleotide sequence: TGTGCCAGCAGTGCCTACAGGCCTACCGGGGAGCTGTTTTTT.

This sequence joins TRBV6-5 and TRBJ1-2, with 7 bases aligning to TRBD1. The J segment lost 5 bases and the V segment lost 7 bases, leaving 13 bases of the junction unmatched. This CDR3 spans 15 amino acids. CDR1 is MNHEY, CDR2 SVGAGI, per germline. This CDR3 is CASNEARQGGYGYTF. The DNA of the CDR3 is TGTGCCAGCAACGAGGCCCGACAGGGTGGTTATGGCTACACCTTC.

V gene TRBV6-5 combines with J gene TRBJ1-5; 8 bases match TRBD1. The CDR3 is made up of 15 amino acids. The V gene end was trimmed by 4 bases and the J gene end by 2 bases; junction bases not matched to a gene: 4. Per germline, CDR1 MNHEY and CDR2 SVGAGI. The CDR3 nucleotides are TGTGCCAGCAGTTCTACAGGGGGAGGCAATCAGCCCCAGCATTTT. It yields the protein CASSSTGGGNQPQHF.

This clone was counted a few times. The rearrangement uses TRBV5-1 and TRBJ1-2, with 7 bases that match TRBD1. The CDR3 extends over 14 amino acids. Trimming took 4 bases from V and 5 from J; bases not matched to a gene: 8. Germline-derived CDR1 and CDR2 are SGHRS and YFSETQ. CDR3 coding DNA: TGCGCCAGCAGCATTACCGGGACAGCGTATGGCTACACCTTC. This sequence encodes CASSITGTAYGYTF.

CDR3 amino acids: CASSDEGHTEAFF. The CDR3 DNA reads as TGTGCCAGCAGTGACGAGGGGCACACTGAAGCTTTCTTT. This sequence joins TRBV6-4 and TRBJ1-1, with D tentatively TRBD1 (5 bases). In germline, CDR1 is MRHNA, CDR2 SNTAGT. This CDR3 is built from 13 residues. The ends were cut back, 2 bases at V and 3 bases at J, with 7 bases in the middle.

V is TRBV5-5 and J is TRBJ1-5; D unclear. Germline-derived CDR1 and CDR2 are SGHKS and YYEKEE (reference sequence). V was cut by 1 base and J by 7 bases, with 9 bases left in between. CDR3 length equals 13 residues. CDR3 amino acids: CASSLLTGQPQHF. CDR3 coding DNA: TGTGCCAGCAGCTTGTTAACGGGGCAGCCCCAGCATTTT.

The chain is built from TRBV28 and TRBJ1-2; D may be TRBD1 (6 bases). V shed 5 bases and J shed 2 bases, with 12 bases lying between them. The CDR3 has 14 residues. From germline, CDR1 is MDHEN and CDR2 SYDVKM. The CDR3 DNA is TGTGCCAGCAGTATAACCGGGACAAACTATGGCTACACCTTC. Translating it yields CASSITGTNYGYTF.

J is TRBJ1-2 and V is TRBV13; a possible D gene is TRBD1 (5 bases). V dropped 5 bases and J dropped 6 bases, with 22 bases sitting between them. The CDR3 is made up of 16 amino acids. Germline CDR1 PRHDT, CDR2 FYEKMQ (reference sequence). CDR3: CASSALREEASNGYTF. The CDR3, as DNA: TGTGCCAGCAGCGCCCTCAGGGAAGAGGCCTCCAATGGCTACACCTTC.

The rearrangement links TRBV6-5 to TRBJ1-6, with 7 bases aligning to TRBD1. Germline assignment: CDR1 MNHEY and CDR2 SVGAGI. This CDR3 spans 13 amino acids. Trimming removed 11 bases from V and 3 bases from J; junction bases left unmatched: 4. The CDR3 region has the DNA TGTGCCGGACAGGACAACTATAATTCACCCCTCCACTTT. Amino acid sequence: CAGQDNYNSPLHF.

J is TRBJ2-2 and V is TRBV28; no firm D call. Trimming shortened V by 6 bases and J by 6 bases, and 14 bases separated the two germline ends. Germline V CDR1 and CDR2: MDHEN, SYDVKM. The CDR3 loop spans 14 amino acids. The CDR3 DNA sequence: TGTGCCAGCAGGACCCTTGTAAAAGCCGGGGAGCTGTTTTTT. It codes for CASRTLVKAGELFF.

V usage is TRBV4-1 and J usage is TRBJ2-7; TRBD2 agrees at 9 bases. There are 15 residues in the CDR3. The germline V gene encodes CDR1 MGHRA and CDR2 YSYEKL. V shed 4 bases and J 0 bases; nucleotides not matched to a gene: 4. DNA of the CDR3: TGCGCCAGCAGCCCGACGACTAGCGGCTCCTACGAGCAGTACTTC. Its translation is CASSPTTSGSYEQYF.